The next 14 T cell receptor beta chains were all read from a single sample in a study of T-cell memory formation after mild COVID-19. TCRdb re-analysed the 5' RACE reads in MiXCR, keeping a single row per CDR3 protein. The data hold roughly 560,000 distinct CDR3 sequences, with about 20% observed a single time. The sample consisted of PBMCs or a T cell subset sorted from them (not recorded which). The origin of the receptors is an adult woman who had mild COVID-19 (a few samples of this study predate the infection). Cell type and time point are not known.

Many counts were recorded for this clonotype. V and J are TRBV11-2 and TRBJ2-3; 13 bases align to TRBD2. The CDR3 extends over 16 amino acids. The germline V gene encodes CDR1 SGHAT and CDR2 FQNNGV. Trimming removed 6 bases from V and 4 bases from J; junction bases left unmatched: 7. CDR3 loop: CASSPPGLAGPDTQYF. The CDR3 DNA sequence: TGTGCCAGCAGTCCCCCGGGACTAGCGGGGCCAGATACGCAGTATTTT.

The CDR3 sequence is CASSQSRNPLPYEQYF. CDR3 nucleotide sequence: TGCGCCAGCAGTCAATCGAGGAATCCCCTACCCTACGAGCAGTACTTC. The rearrangement links TRBV23-1 to TRBJ2-7; no clear D. Being an ORF, TRBV23-1 has a function that is uncertain. The germline V and J ends were trimmed by 0 bases and 2 bases, with 14 bases remaining between them. The CDR3 is made up of 16 amino acids.

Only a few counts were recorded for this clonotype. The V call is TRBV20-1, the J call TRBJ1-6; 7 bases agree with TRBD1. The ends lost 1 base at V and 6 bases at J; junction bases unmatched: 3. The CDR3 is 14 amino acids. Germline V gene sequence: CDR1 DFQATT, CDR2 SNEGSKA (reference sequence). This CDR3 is CSARVQGGNSPLHF. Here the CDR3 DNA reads TGCAGTGCTAGAGTTCAGGGGGGTAATTCACCCCTCCACTTT.

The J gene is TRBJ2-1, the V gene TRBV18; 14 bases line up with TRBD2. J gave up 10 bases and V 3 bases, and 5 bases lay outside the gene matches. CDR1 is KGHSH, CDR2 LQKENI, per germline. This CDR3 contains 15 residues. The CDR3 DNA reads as TGTGCCAGCTCACCCCGACTAGCGGGAGGGGAGGAGCAGTTCTTC. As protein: CASSPRLAGGEEQFF.

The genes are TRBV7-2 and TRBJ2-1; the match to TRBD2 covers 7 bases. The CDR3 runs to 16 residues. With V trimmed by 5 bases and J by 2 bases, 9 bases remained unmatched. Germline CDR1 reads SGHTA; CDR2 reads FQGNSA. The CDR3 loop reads CASSAYSGPPYNEQFF. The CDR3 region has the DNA TGTGCCAGCAGCGCCTATAGCGGGCCCCCCTACAATGAGCAGTTCTTC.

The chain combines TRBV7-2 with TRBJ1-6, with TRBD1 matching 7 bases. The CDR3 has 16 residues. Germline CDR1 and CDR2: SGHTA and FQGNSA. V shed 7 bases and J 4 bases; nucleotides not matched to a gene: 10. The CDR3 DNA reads TGTGCCAGCAACGAACAAGGGACAGATTATAATTCACCCCTCCACTTT. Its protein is CASNEQGTDYNSPLHF.

CDR3 nucleotide sequence: TGTGCCACCAGTGGCTGGGAACGAGGTGAAGCTTTCTTT. This gives the protein CATSGWERGEAFF. V and J are TRBV24-1 and TRBJ1-1; D gene unclear. Germline loops: CDR1 KGHDR, CDR2 SFDVKD. The CDR3 sequence is 13 residues long. The germline V and J ends were trimmed by 5 bases and 7 bases, with 13 bases remaining between them.

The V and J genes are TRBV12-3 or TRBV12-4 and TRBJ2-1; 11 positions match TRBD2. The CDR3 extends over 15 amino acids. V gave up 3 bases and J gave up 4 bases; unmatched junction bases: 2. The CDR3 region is CASSFSSGGYNEQFF. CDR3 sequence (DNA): TGTGCCAGCAGTTTTTCTAGCGGGGGGTACAATGAGCAGTTCTTC.

CDR3 amino acids: CASSLAGHFTNTEAFF. CDR3 in DNA: TGTGCCAGCAGCTTGGCGGGACACTTTACGAACACTGAAGCTTTCTTT. J is TRBJ1-1 and V is TRBV5-4, with TRBD1 as a possible D gene (6 bases). The CDR3 covers 16 residues. Germline CDR1 reads SGHNT; CDR2 reads YYREEE (reference sequence). V dropped 0 bases and J dropped 1 base, with 13 bases sitting between them.

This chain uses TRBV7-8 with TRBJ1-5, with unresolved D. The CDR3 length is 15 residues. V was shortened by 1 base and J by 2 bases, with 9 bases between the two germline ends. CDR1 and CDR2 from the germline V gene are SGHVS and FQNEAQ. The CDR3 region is CASSLGVRGNQPQHF. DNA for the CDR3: TGTGCCAGCAGCTTAGGGGTGCGGGGCAATCAGCCCCAGCATTTT.

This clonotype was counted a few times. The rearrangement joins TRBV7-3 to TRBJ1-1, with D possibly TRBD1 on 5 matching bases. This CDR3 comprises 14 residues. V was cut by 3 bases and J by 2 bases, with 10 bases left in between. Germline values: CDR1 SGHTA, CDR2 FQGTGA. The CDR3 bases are TGTGCCAGCAGCTTCGACAGCAGCAACACTGAAGCTTTCTTT. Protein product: CASSFDSSNTEAFF.

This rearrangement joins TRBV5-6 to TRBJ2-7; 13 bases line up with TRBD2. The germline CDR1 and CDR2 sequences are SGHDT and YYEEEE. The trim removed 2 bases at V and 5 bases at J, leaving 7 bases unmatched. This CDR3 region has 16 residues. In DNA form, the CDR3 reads TGTGCCAGCAGCTTCACTAGCGGGGGGGCGATCCACGAGCAGTACTTC. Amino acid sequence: CASSFTSGGAIHEQYF.

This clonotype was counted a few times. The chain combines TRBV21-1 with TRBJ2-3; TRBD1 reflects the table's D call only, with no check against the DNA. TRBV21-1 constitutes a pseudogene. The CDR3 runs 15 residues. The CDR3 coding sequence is TGTGCCAGCTCTCACCCACGGGGCGGGACAGATACGCAGTATTTT. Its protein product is CASSHPRGGTDTQYF.

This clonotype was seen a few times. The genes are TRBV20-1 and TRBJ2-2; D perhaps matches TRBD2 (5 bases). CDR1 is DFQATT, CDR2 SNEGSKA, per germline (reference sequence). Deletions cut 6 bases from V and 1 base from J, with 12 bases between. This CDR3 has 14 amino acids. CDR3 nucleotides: TGCAGTGCCCCCGGGGAATGGAACACCGGGGAGCTGTTTTTT. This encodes CSAPGEWNTGELFF.